This TCR beta chain was sequenced for a study of T cell clusters in autoimmune cytopenias. The study, taken as a whole, reports: Clustering suggested that physiological T cell clusters were missing in primary autoimmune cytopenia patients. Exclusive TRB clusters were about 2.8-fold more numerous in healthy donors than in active autoimmune hepatitis. The T cell clusters were defined only in silico, without experimental functional validation.

By frequency, this clonotype is medium-sized. The antigen is not known. This CDR3 region has 15 residues. Germline V gene sequence: CDR1 SGHTA, CDR2 FQGNSA. Multiplex touch-down PCR amplified TRB using TRB-A and TRB-B pools in one tube. Using the multiplex PCR reads, TCRdb records one entry per CDR3 protein without DNA. This sample's clone table lists about 5,100 distinct CDR3 sequences. TRB was amplified from 250 ng of peripheral blood genomic DNA per sample. The rearrangement joins TRBV7-2 to TRBJ2-5; the TRBD1 assignment by TCRdb is unverifiable without DNA. The sequence came from a human donor with an autoimmune cytopenia or autoimmune hepatitis (not recorded which). The sequenced sample consisted of peripheral blood. The CDR3 is CASSLGGGGGKTQYF.